Shown below are 27 T cell receptor beta chains from a single sample sequenced in a study of T cell responses to AZD1222 COVID-19 vaccine. The method was immunoSEQ multiplex PCR; TCRdb's version includes in-frame clones alone and lacks a portion of them. This sample yields fewer than 120,000 clones, of which 70% to 90% are seen a single time; 3.2% belongs to the top ten. This specimen consisted of peripheral blood, obtained on day 0 of AZD1222 vaccination. These receptor sequences come from an adult in good health.

The rearrangement joins TRBV11-2 to TRBJ2-1, with D possibly TRBD1 on 6 matching bases. CDR3 length: 16 residues. The germline V and J ends were trimmed by 6 bases and 5 bases, with 20 bases remaining between them. The germline V gene encodes CDR1 SGHAT and CDR2 FQNNGV. CDR3 region: CASRRGAGTQNNEQFF. CDR3 DNA sequence: TGTGCCAGCAGACGAGGGGCCGGGACACAGAACAATGAGCAGTTCTTC.

This chain joins TRBV19 and TRBJ2-7; a possible D gene is TRBD1 (6 bases). The CDR3 is 14 residues long. Germline V gene data show CDR1 as LNHDA and CDR2 as SQIVND (reference sequence). Trimming removed 5 bases from V and 2 bases from J, with 13 bases in between. The CDR3 sequence: CASSRQDSPYEQYF. Written as DNA, the CDR3 is TGTGCCAGTAGTCGTCAGGACAGCCCCTACGAGCAGTACTTC.

This sequence joins TRBV12-3 or TRBV12-4 and TRBJ1-1; no clear D. Trimming took 3 bases from V and 1 from J, leaving 6 bases between them. This CDR3 is 13 amino acids long. The DNA for the CDR3 is TGTGCCAGCAGTTTTTACAAGAACACTGAAGCTTTCTTT. Translation gives CASSFYKNTEAFF.

The J gene is TRBJ1-5, the V gene TRBV23-1, with D perhaps matching TRBD1 (5 bases). TRBV23-1 is an open reading frame whose function is uncertain. V gave up 0 bases and J gave up 5 bases, with 8 bases separating them. The CDR3 spans 14 residues. The CDR3 DNA is TGCGCCAGCAGTCAATCCCCCAGGGATCAGCCCCAGCATTTT. Translated: CASSQSPRDQPQHF.

This clone has just a few counts. This sequence joins TRBV2 and TRBJ1-4; 7 nucleotides align to TRBD1. The CDR3 spans 16 residues. V lost 6 bases to trimming and J lost 0 bases; unmatched junction nucleotides: 7. The germline V gene has CDR1 SNHLY and CDR2 FYNNEI. Here the CDR3 DNA reads TGTGCCAGCAGGTGGGGACAGCTTGCAACTAATGAAAAACTGTTTTTT. Translating it yields CASRWGQLATNEKLFF.

This chain links TRBV3-1 (or the pseudogene TRBV3-2) with TRBJ2-2; TRBD2 aligns across 11 bases. Germline CDR1 reads LGHDT; CDR2 reads YNNKEL (reference sequence). V lost 4 bases and J lost 2; bases outside the gene matches: 3. CDR3 length equals 16 residues. CDR3 in DNA: TGTGCCAGCAGCCTAGGGACTAGCGGAAACACCGGGGAGCTGTTTTTT. This sequence encodes CASSLGTSGNTGELFF.

The chain uses TRBV5-4 and TRBJ2-3; D gene unclear. This CDR3 spans 17 amino acids. Germline assignment: CDR1 SGHNT and CDR2 YYREEE (reference sequence). The V gene lost 2 bases and the J gene lost 0 bases, with 16 bases spanning the gap. In DNA, the CDR3 is TGTGCCAGCAGCTTAGGACGGCTCTTGACTAGCACAGATACGCAGTATTTT. This codes for CASSLGRLLTSTDTQYF. Drawing the rest from reference TRBV5-4 and TRBJ2-3, the complete variable domain is ETGVTQSPTHLIKTRGQQVTLRCSSQSGHNTVSWYQQALGQGPQFIFQYYREEENGRGNFPPRFSGLQFPNYSSELNVNALELDDSALYLCASSLGRLLTSTDTQYFGPGTRLTVL.

V and J are TRBV4-2 and TRBJ2-2; 8 positions match TRBD2. V shed 0 bases, J shed 0 bases, and the junction held 12 bases outside the gene matches. The CDR3 is 20 residues long. Germline V gene sequence: CDR1 LGHNA, CDR2 YNFKEQ. Written as DNA, the CDR3 is TGTGCCAGCAGCCAAGATCGCGGCGGGGGGACGTTCGCGAACACCGGGGAGCTGTTTTTT. Translated: CASSQDRGGGTFANTGELFF.

This clone was seen only once. The genes are TRBV5-1 and TRBJ2-1; the D is unclear. There are 15 residues in the CDR3. Trimming took off 9 bases at V and 0 bases at J, with 16 bases between the two ends. CDR1 is SGHRS, CDR2 YFSETQ, per germline. DNA of the CDR3: TGCGCCACCGGGTTAGGGTTAAGCTCCTACAATGAGCAGTTCTTC. The encoded protein is CATGLGLSSYNEQFF.

This clone showed up just a few times. V usage is TRBV27 and J usage is TRBJ2-2, with D possibly matching TRBD1 (6 bases). Per the germline V gene, CDR1 is MNHEY and CDR2 is SMNVEV (reference sequence). The germline V and J ends were trimmed by 0 bases and 5 bases, with 22 bases remaining between them. CDR3 length equals 19 residues. CDR3 loop: CASSLSGYVQGRGTGELFF. Here the CDR3 DNA reads TGTGCCAGCAGTTTATCGGGTTACGTGCAGGGGAGAGGAACCGGGGAGCTGTTTTTT.

The CDR3 is CASSEVGQGPFGYTF. The CDR3 DNA sequence: TGTGCCAGCAGTGAAGTAGGACAGGGCCCATTTGGCTACACCTTC. This chain links TRBV2 with TRBJ1-2; TRBD1 matches at 8 bases. The CDR3 consists of 15 residues. After removal of 1 base from V and 7 bases from J, the junction contained 8 bases not matched to a gene. CDR1 SNHLY and CDR2 FYNNEI come from the germline V gene.

J is TRBJ2-2 and V is TRBV19; TRBD2 aligns across 10 bases. CDR1 is LNHDA and CDR2 is SQIVND in the germline V gene (reference sequence). The length of the CDR3 is 19 residues. Trimming cost V 6 bases and J 1 base; bases outside gene matches: 14. In DNA form, the CDR3 reads TGTGCCAGTAGAAACGCCGGGCTAGCGGGAGTAGGGAACACCGGGGAGCTGTTTTTT. Its translation: CASRNAGLAGVGNTGELFF.

This clone showed up just a few times. The rearrangement links TRBV4-2 to TRBJ2-1; TRBD1 might be the D (7 bases). The CDR3 length is 18 residues. The V gene's germline CDR1 is LGHNA and CDR2 YNFKEQ. V was cut by 1 base and J by 0 bases, with 16 bases left in between. The chain's CDR3 is CASSQGPSGGSSYNEQFF. The CDR3 region has the DNA TGTGCCAGCAGCCAAGGTCCGTCAGGGGGGAGCTCCTACAATGAGCAGTTCTTC.

The J gene is TRBJ2-7, the V gene TRBV5-6, with a tentative D call TRBD1 (6 bases). The CDR3 has 16 residues. The germline V gene has CDR1 SGHDT and CDR2 YYEEEE. V was trimmed by 5 bases and J by 0 bases, leaving 18 bases between them. In nucleotides, the CDR3 is TGTGCCAGCAGAAGGGGGAGCGTAGCGAGCTCCTACGAGCAGTACTTC. This gives the protein CASRRGSVASSYEQYF.

The V gene is TRBV25-1, the J gene TRBJ1-2; D ambiguous. Germline CDR1 MGHDK, CDR2 SYGVNS. The CDR3 totals 14 residues. Trimming removed 2 bases from V and 4 bases from J, with 11 bases in between. The CDR3 loop reads CASSELDLTYGYTF. The CDR3 DNA follows: TGTGCCAGCAGTGAACTGGATCTGACCTATGGCTACACCTTC.

The chain employs TRBV19 and TRBJ2-1, with D perhaps TRBD1 (6 bases). V shed 0 bases and J shed 6 bases, with 18 bases lying between them. The CDR3 is 17 amino acids. Germline V lookup: CDR1 LNHDA, CDR2 SQIVND (reference sequence). As DNA, the CDR3 is TGTGCCAGTAGTATAGATTATGCACCGGGACAAACCAATGAGCAGTTCTTC. Protein: CASSIDYAPGQTNEQFF.

V is TRBV5-6 and J is TRBJ1-2; D remains ambiguous. V was pared by 7 bases and J by 2 bases, with 12 bases between. Germline values: CDR1 SGHDT, CDR2 YYEEEE. The CDR3 runs 13 residues. CDR3 sequence: CASHQRANYGYTF. The DNA of the CDR3 is TGTGCCAGCCACCAGCGGGCCAACTATGGCTACACCTTC.

The chain links TRBV5-5 to TRBJ1-2; D unclear. V shed 2 bases and J shed 8 bases, with 19 bases lying between them. The CDR3 is 15 amino acids. Looked up from germline, CDR1 is SGHKS and CDR2 is YYEKEE (reference sequence). The CDR3 DNA is TGTGCCAGCAGCTTTTTGGGAACAGAGTCCCCCGGCTACACCTTC. Translating gives CASSFLGTESPGYTF. The full variable domain, with the rest looked up from reference TRBV5-5 and TRBJ1-2, is DAGVTQSPTHLIKTRGQQVTLRCSPISGHKSVSWYQQVLGQGPQFIFQYYEKEERGRGNFPDRFSARQFPNYSSELNVNALLLGDSALYLCASSFLGTESPGYTFGSGTRLTVV.

The gene calls are TRBV19 and TRBJ1-5; no clear D. Germline V CDR1 and CDR2: LNHDA, SQIVND (reference sequence). Between the trimmed V and J ends, which lost 8 bases and 7 bases, there was a span of 12 bases. The CDR3 runs to 12 residues. In DNA, the CDR3 is TGTGCCAGTCCTTCGGCCCGACAGCCCCAGCATTTT. It yields the protein CASPSARQPQHF.

This chain links TRBV24-1 with TRBJ2-7; 8 nucleotides agree with TRBD1. Per germline, CDR1 KGHDR and CDR2 SFDVKD. The CDR3 has 15 residues. V dropped 4 bases and J dropped 0; count of bases not matched to a gene: 4. The CDR3 DNA sequence: TGTGCCACCAGTGACAACAGGGGGTCCTCCTACGAGCAGTACTTC. Amino acid sequence: CATSDNRGSSYEQYF.

DNA of the CDR3: TGTGCCAGCAGCATATTTACGGGTACCGAGCAGTTCTTC. It is translated as CASSIFTGTEQFF. V usage is TRBV3-1 (or the pseudogene TRBV3-2) and J usage is TRBJ2-1; D gene uncertain. This CDR3 region has 13 residues. The germline V gene has CDR1 LGHDT and CDR2 YNNKEL (reference sequence). Trimming left V 5 bases short and J 10 bases short, with 15 bases between.

J is TRBJ1-1 and V is TRBV6-5, with D hard to call. The V gene lost 3 bases and the J gene lost 2 bases, with 7 bases spanning the gap. Germline CDR1 reads MNHEY; CDR2 reads SVGAGI. This CDR3 has 13 residues. CDR3 in DNA: TGTGCCAGCAGTTATGGTGAAAACACTGAAGCTTTCTTT. This gives the protein CASSYGENTEAFF.

This clone was observed once. The rearrangement links TRBV28 to TRBJ1-1; D ambiguous. Per germline, CDR1 MDHEN and CDR2 SYDVKM. V dropped 3 bases and J dropped 1 base, with 21 bases sitting between them. The CDR3 is 18 residues long. CDR3 protein: CASSLDLLVLGPNTEAFF. In DNA form, the CDR3 reads TGTGCCAGCAGTTTGGACCTTTTGGTCCTGGGCCCGAACACTGAAGCTTTCTTT.

V usage is TRBV6-5 and J usage is TRBJ1-1; unclear D gene. Trimming left V 6 bases short and J 3 bases short, with 11 bases between. This CDR3 comprises 13 residues. From germline, CDR1 is MNHEY and CDR2 SVGAGI. The CDR3 here is CASSQERDTEAFF. In DNA form, the CDR3 reads TGTGCCAGCAGCCAGGAGAGGGACACTGAAGCTTTCTTT.

The chain employs TRBV29-1 and TRBJ2-3, with D perhaps TRBD2 (5 bases). There are 13 residues in the CDR3. The germline V and J ends were trimmed by 6 bases and 0 bases, with 10 bases remaining between them. Germline CDR1 reads SQVTM; CDR2 reads ANQGSEA. In nucleotides, the CDR3 is TGCAGCGTCACGGGGTCTAGCACAGATACGCAGTATTTT. This sequence encodes CSVTGSSTDTQYF.

This chain links TRBV7-3 with TRBJ2-2; 8 bases are shared with TRBD1. J lost 5 bases, V lost 1 base, and 6 bases had no gene match. The CDR3 spans 16 residues. Germline V CDR1 and CDR2: SGHTA, FQGTGA. The CDR3 loop is CASSLSPGGFTGELFF. As DNA, the CDR3 is TGTGCCAGCAGCTTAAGCCCAGGGGGCTTTACCGGGGAGCTGTTTTTT.

This clone occurred once. The CDR3 here is CASSRHRRRGSSYNEQFF. CDR3 DNA sequence: TGTGCCAGCAGCCGCCACCGACGCCGGGGGAGCTCCTACAATGAGCAGTTCTTC. The V call is TRBV4-2, the J call TRBJ2-1; perhaps TRBD2 as D (6 bases). The length of the CDR3 is 18 residues. V was trimmed by 4 bases and J by 0 bases, leaving 19 bases between them. Germline CDR1 is LGHNA and CDR2 is YNFKEQ.